A selection of T cell receptor beta chains follows, all from one sample in a study of spatial heterogeneity in lung cancer. TCRdb reprocessed the 5' RACE reads via MiXCR and lists one record per CDR3 protein. The sample has 20,000 or so distinct CDR3 sequences, 3.3% seen once. The sequences come from PBMCs, collected at surgery. All receptors come from a female donor with early-stage non-small cell lung cancer. CDR3s include the opening cysteine and the closing phenylalanine or tryptophan. A D gene is named only where the DNA matches it firmly. The size field is filled for only some rows; it gives once, few, many or a size class.

D	V	size	J	DNA	CDR3
NA	TRBV7-2	many	TRBJ1-4	TGTGCCAGCAGCTTAGCTGGGGGGCTAGCTAATGAAAAACTGTTTTTT	CASSLAGGLANEKLFF
NA	TRBV5-1	many	TRBJ1-1	TGCGCCAGCAGCGGAGAAGTTGAAGCTTTCTTT	CASSGEVEAFF
NA	TRBV20-1	many	TRBJ1-4	TGCAGTGCTAGGGAATGGTCTAGTGAAAAACTGTTTTTT	CSAREWSSEKLFF
NA	TRBV30	many	TRBJ1-4	TGTGCCTGGAGTGTACGGCGGGGGCTTGCAACTAATGAAAAACTGTTTTTT	CAWSVRRGLATNEKLFF
NA	TRBV5-5	many	TRBJ1-4	TGTGCCAGCAGCTTGGCAGGGGAAAAACTGTTTTTT	CASSLAGEKLFF
NA	TRBV4-2	many	TRBJ2-3	TGTGCCAGCAGCCTCCGAGGAGGCCAAAGCACAGATACGCAGTATTTT	CASSLRGGQSTDTQYF
TRBD1	TRBV4-1	NA	TRBJ1-2	TGCGCCAGCAGCCAAGGGAGGACAGGCACTACACCCAATGGCTACACCTTC	CASSQGRTGTTPNGYTF
NA	TRBV6-5	many	TRBJ2-2	TGTGCCAGCAGGCTGTGGAGTAGCGACACCGGGGAGCTGTTTTTT	CASRLWSSDTGELFF
NA	TRBV5-1	many	TRBJ2-5	TGCGCCAGCAGAAGAAATGGGAGGCGGGAGACCCAGTACTTC	CASRRNGRRETQYF
NA	TRBV29-1	many	TRBJ2-1	TGCAGCGTTGAAGATCATGAGTTAGGTACTAGTTTTTTCTTTGGGGCGCCTGGGGAGCAGTTCTTC	CSVEDHELGTSFFFGAPGEQFF
TRBD2	TRBV29-1	many	TRBJ2-5	TGCAGCGCCACTAGACTAGCGGGAGTTGAGACCCAGTACTTC	CSATRLAGVETQYF
NA	TRBV5-1	NA	TRBJ2-7	TGCGCCAGCAGCTCCGACCCCCCTGACAGTAAGTTGGTCTACGAGCAGTACTTC	CASSSDPPDSKLVYEQYF
NA	TRBV15	NA	TRBJ2-3	TGTGCCACCACGAGCGGGTTTAGCACAGATACGCAGTATTTT	CATTSGFSTDTQYF
TRBD1	TRBV9	many	TRBJ1-1	TGTGCCAGCAGCGCAAGGACAGGGGGTTCTGAAGCTTTCTTT	CASSARTGGSEAFF
TRBD2	TRBV20-1	many	TRBJ2-5	TGCAGTGCCAAGATCGGCGGGAGTCAAGAGACCCAGTACTTC	CSAKIGGSQETQYF
NA	TRBV20-1	NA	TRBJ1-2	TGCAGTGCTAGTTTGGGAGGGGAAAACTATGGCTACACCTTC	CSASLGGENYGYTF
NA	TRBV3-1	NA	TRBJ2-7	TGTGCCAGCAGCCCCGGAAGAGGTCCGCGCTACGAGCAGTACTTC	CASSPGRGPRYEQYF
TRBD1	TRBV27	many	TRBJ2-2	TGTGCCAGTAGGGACAGTTTAGGGCTGAACACCGGGGAGCTGTTTTTT	CASRDSLGLNTGELFF